This T cell receptor (beta chain) was recorded in a study of breast tumors, draining lymph nodes, adjacent tissues. Whole-study findings and limits: Compared with lymph nodes, tumors were less diverse; compared with nontumor tissue, more. Data only fit, rather than demonstrated, lymph node origin of most tumor T cells. Data fit most tumor T cells coming from lymph node, expanding in tumor. Tumor and nontumor repertoires were significantly more similar in luminal-like than in basal-like breast cancer.

Axillary draining lymph nodes of breast cancer patients supplied the node samples. TCRdb used MiXCR to reprocess the multiplex PCR reads, holding one entry per CDR3 protein. Altogether about 230,000 distinct CDR3 sequences are present, roughly 32% being singletons, with the ten largest covering around 1.5%. The germline gives CDR1 DFQATT, CDR2 SNEGSKA (reference sequence). The CDR3 totals 14 residues. The V segment lost 2 bases and the J segment 4 bases; nucleotides outside the gene matches: 4. This clonotype was seen ten or more times. Antigen: not known. The chain joins TRBV20-1 to TRBJ2-1; 8 nucleotides agree with TRBD2. The receptor's source is a female donor with breast cancer. Some clones in this sample may be carry-over from other donors' samples. Sequencing was done on a sample of axillary lymph node tissue. CDR3 sequence: CSARQVAGYNEQFF. CDR3 bases: TGCAGTGCTAGACAGGTAGCGGGGTACAATGAGCAGTTCTTC.